The sequence of this T cell receptor beta chain was determined in a study of blood T cell repertoires in COVID-19. Produced via immunoSEQ multiplex PCR; TCRdb's table is partial and in-frame only. Of roughly 410,000 clones listed, roughly 90% are singletons. This clone was counted a single time. The CDR3 is made up of 17 amino acids. V dropped 7 bases and J dropped 6; count of bases not matched to a gene: 14. Per the germline V gene, CDR1 is MNHGY and CDR2 is SVAAGI. The chain uses TRBV6-9 and TRBJ2-1; 11 bases map to TRBD2. The sample consisted of peripheral blood. This receptor was taken from a man between 40 and 49 years old with acute or convalescent COVID-19. CDR3 in amino acids: CASNRGHTSGSTNEQFF. The CDR3 bases are TGTGCCAGCAACCGAGGACACACTAGCGGGAGCACCAATGAGCAGTTCTTC.